The T cell receptor (beta chain) described here comes from a study of response to subunit inactivated influenza vaccine. This clonotype has a handful of counts. A single record per CDR3 protein comes from TCRdb applying MiXCR to the RT-PCR reads. Counted here are about half a million distinct CDR3 sequences, about 25% occurring once; the ten biggest clones make up approximately 2%. Trimming left V 4 bases short and J 10 bases short, with 12 bases between. The CDR3 loop spans 12 amino acids. Germline V gene lookup returns CDR1 SGHRS and CDR2 YFSETQ. The clonotype was recovered from a man aged 50-60 years who received an inactivated influenza vaccine. Sequencing was performed on CD4+ T cells sorted from PBMCs, taken 5 days after vaccination. The genes are TRBV5-1 and TRBJ2-4; D may be TRBD1 (6 bases). The chain's CDR3 is CASSPEGEIQYF. In DNA, the CDR3 is TGCGCCAGCAGCCCCGAGGGGGAGATTCAGTACTTC.